This T cell receptor (beta chain) was sequenced during a study of patients and donors after allogeneic stem cell transplantation. Germline V gene sequence: CDR1 SQVTM, CDR2 ANQGSEA. This CDR3 is 12 amino acids long. TCRdb processed the RT-PCR reads anew with MiXCR; each CDR3 protein has one entry. The data hold about 960,000 distinct CDR3 sequences, with under 20% observed a single time. This clonotype occurred a few times. One junction end disagrees with the germline gene, perhaps due to a read error. The chain links TRBV29-1 to TRBJ1-2, with TRBD1 identical over 9 bases. Sequenced: blood, either unsorted or a sorted T cell fraction (not recorded which). The sequence was collected from a human donor who was either an allogeneic HSCT recipient or a stem cell or donor lymphocyte infusion donor (not recorded which). It is not recorded whose cells these are; they may come from a transplant donor. The chain's CDR3 is CSVEGDRGVETF. Written as DNA, the CDR3 is TGCAGCGTTGAAGGCGACAGGGGGGTTGAGACTTTC. Full variable domain (rest looked up from reference TRBV29-1 and TRBJ1-2): SAVISQKPSRDICQRGTSLTIQCQVDSQVTMMFWYRQQPGQSLTLIATANQGSEATYESGFVIDKFPISRPNLTFSTLTVSNMSPEDSSIYLCSVEGDRGVETFGSGTRLTVV.